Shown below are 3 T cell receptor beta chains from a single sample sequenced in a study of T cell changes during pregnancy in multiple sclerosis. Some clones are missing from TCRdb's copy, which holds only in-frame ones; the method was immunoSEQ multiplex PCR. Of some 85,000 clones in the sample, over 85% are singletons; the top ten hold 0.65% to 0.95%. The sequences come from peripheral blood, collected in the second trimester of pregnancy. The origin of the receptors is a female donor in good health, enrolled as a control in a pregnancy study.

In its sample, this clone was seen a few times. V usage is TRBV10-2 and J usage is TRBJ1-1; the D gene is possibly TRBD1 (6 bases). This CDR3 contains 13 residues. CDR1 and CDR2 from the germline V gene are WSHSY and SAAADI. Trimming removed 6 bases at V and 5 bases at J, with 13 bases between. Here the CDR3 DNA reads TGCGCCAGCAGGGACAGCAAGGAGACTGAAGCTTTCTTT. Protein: CASRDSKETEAFF.

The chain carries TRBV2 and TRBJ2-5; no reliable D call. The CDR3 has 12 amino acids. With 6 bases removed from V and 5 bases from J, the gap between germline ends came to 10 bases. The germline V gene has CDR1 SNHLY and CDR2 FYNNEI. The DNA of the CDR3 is TGTGCCAGCAGGGGCCTGTGGGAGACCCAGTACTTC. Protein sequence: CASRGLWETQYF.

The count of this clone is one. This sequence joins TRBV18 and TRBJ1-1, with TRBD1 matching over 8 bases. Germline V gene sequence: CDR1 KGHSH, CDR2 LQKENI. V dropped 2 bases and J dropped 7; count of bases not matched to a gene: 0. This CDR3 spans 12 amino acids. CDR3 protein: CASSPGTGEAFF. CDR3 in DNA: TGTGCCAGCTCACCAGGGACAGGTGAAGCTTTCTTT.